Listed below are T cell receptor beta chains from one sample, sequenced in a study of PD-1 blockade in mismatch repair-deficient tumors. Produced via immunoSEQ multiplex PCR; TCRdb's table is partial and in-frame only. Of about 22,000 clones in the sample, 84% are singletons; the top ten hold 15% to 20%. The sample consisted of peripheral blood, taken 2 weeks after starting pembrolizumab. The receptors stem from an adult with mismatch repair-deficient cancer. Both conserved end residues are part of each CDR3. Fields, in order: J gene, D gene, V gene, clone size, CDR3 DNA, CDR3 protein. The D gene is left open where the match is weak. Not all rows give a size; the values are once, few, many and, for expanded clones, a class.

J gene: TRBJ1-2; D gene: NA; V gene: TRBV25-1; clone size: once; CDR3 DNA: TGTGCCAGCAGTGACCTTACAGGGTCCTATGGCTACACCTTC; CDR3 protein: CASSDLTGSYGYTF
J gene: TRBJ2-7; D gene: TRBD1; V gene: TRBV4-3; clone size: NA; CDR3 DNA: TGCGCCAGCAGCCAAGAACAGGGGCCTTTCGAGCAGTACTTC; CDR3 protein: CASSQEQGPFEQYF
J gene: TRBJ2-3; D gene: NA; V gene: TRBV5-8; clone size: NA; CDR3 DNA: TGTGCCAGCAGCCTATCGGGGCGAAGCACAGATACGCAGTATTTT; CDR3 protein: CASSLSGRSTDTQYF
J gene: TRBJ2-7; D gene: NA; V gene: TRBV14; clone size: NA; CDR3 DNA: TGTGCCAGCAGCCAAATTTCCGGGATTGGAGGTTACGAGCAGTACTTC; CDR3 protein: CASSQISGIGGYEQYF
J gene: TRBJ2-3; D gene: TRBD2; V gene: TRBV2; clone size: once; CDR3 DNA: TGTGCCAGCAGGGCACCGGGACTAGGGGCAGATACGCAGTATTTT; CDR3 protein: CASRAPGLGADTQYF
J gene: TRBJ2-7; D gene: NA; V gene: TRBV6-5; clone size: once; CDR3 DNA: TGTGCCAGCAGTCCTCAAGGAGAGTCCCCCTACGAGCAGTACTTC; CDR3 protein: CASSPQGESPYEQYF
J gene: TRBJ1-2; D gene: NA; V gene: TRBV9; clone size: NA; CDR3 DNA: TGTGCCAGCAGCGTAGGGGGCCCGGGGGCAGGGCGAGGCTACACCTTC; CDR3 protein: CASSVGGPGAGRGYTF
J gene: TRBJ2-7; D gene: TRBD2; V gene: TRBV7-2; clone size: NA; CDR3 DNA: TGTGCCAGCAGCCGGGGACTAGCTAACTACGAGCAGTACTTC; CDR3 protein: CASSRGLANYEQYF
J gene: TRBJ1-5; D gene: TRBD1; V gene: TRBV7-7; clone size: few; CDR3 DNA: TGTGCTAGCAGCTTAGCGGGGAGGGACAGGGCGCAGCCCCAGCATTTT; CDR3 protein: CASSLAGRDRAQPQHF
J gene: TRBJ2-2; D gene: NA; V gene: TRBV28; clone size: NA; CDR3 DNA: TGTGCCAGCAGTAGATTCTTGACAGGCCGGAGCACCGGGGAGCTGTTTTTT; CDR3 protein: CASSRFLTGRSTGELFF
J gene: TRBJ1-2; D gene: NA; V gene: TRBV15; clone size: NA; CDR3 DNA: TGTGCCACCAGCAGAGTTGGGGGCGGAGATGGCTACACCTTC; CDR3 protein: CATSRVGGGDGYTF
J gene: TRBJ1-5; D gene: NA; V gene: TRBV19; clone size: NA; CDR3 DNA: TGTGCCAGTAGTATAGCAGTCCGGCAGCCCCAGCATTTT; CDR3 protein: CASSIAVRQPQHF
J gene: TRBJ2-7; D gene: NA; V gene: TRBV5-1; clone size: NA; CDR3 DNA: TGCGCCAGCAGATTAGCGGCCCAAGCCTCCTACGAGCAGTACTTC; CDR3 protein: CASRLAAQASYEQYF
J gene: TRBJ2-7; D gene: NA; V gene: TRBV19; clone size: NA; CDR3 DNA: TGTGCCAGTAGTCCCCGAGACAGTGCTTCCTACGAGCAGTACTTC; CDR3 protein: CASSPRDSASYEQYF
J gene: TRBJ2-1; D gene: TRBD1; V gene: TRBV15; clone size: few; CDR3 DNA: TGTGCCACCAGCAGGGACAGGGGGAGGAACAATGAGCAGTTCTTC; CDR3 protein: CATSRDRGRNNEQFF